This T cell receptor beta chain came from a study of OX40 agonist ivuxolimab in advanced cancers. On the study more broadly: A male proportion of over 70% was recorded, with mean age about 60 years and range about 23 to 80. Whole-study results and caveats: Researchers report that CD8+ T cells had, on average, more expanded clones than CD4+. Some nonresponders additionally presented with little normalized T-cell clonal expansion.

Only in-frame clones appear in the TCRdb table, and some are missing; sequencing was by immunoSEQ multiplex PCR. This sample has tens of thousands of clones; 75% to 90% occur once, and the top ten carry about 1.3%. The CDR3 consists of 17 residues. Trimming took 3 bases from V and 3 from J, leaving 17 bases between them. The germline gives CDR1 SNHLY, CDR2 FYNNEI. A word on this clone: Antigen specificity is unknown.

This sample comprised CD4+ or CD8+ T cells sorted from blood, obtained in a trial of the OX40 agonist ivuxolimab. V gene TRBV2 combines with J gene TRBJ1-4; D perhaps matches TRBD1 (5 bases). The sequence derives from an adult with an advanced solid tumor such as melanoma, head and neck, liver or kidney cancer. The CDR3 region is CASSERGPTEANEKLFF. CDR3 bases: TGTGCCAGCAGTGAGAGGGGACCGACAGAGGCTAATGAAAAACTGTTTTTT.